The rows below give T cell receptor beta chains drawn from one sample of a study of vaccination effects on CD4 cells after COVID-19. Assay: immunoSEQ multiplex PCR; the TCRdb copy retains only in-frame clones and omits some. Among roughly 64,000 clones listed, 72% were seen once. These receptors are not linked to any known antigen. The source material was CD4+ T cells from PBMCs cultured without peptide, sampled before COVID-19 vaccination. The receptor source for this set is a human donor who had a prior SARS-CoV-2 infection. The CDR3 runs from the conserved cysteine through the conserved F or W. A D gene is named only where the DNA matches it firmly. The size entry is marked missing in some rows and otherwise reads once, few, many or a size class.

D: -
J: TRBJ2-7
size: few
V: TRBV11-2
CDR3: CASSISADNIYEQYF
DNA: TGTGCCAGCAGCATATCCGCGGACAACATCTACGAGCAGTACTTC

D: -
J: TRBJ1-3
size: -
V: TRBV30
CDR3: CAWSIQGNTIYF
DNA: TGTGCCTGGAGTATCCAAGGAAACACCATATATTTT

D: -
J: TRBJ2-2
size: -
V: TRBV7-3
CDR3: CASSNRGGTVNTGELFF
DNA: TGTGCCAGCAGCAATCGGGGGGGGACAGTTAACACCGGGGAGCTGTTTTTT

D: TRBD1
J: TRBJ2-7
size: -
V: TRBV7-3
CDR3: CASSPSPGTGYYEQYF
DNA: TGTGCCAGCAGCCCATCTCCAGGGACAGGGTACTACGAGCAGTACTTC

D: -
J: TRBJ1-3
size: many
V: TRBV23-1
CDR3: CARAQKDRNTIYF
DNA: TGCGCCAGAGCCCAAAAAGACAGAAACACCATATATTTT

D: -
J: TRBJ2-3
size: once
V: TRBV7-2
CDR3: CASSLDAGRDTQYF
DNA: TGTGCCAGCAGCTTAGACGCAGGGAGGGATACGCAGTATTTT

D: -
J: TRBJ1-2
size: -
V: TRBV28
CDR3: CASSSRDGGYTF
DNA: TGTGCCAGCAGTTCCAGGGACGGGGGCTACACCTTC

D: TRBD1
J: TRBJ1-1
size: few
V: TRBV7-3
CDR3: CASSLQGAVGTEAFF
DNA: TGTGCCAGCAGCTTACAGGGGGCTGTGGGCACTGAAGCTTTCTTT

D: -
J: TRBJ2-1
size: once
V: TRBV5-1
CDR3: CASSLFNALVNEQFF
DNA: TGCGCCAGCAGCTTGTTCAACGCCCTGGTCAATGAGCAGTTCTTC

D: -
J: TRBJ2-3
size: -
V: TRBV7-3
CDR3: CASSPNVWGAGTDTQYF
DNA: TGTGCCAGCAGCCCTAACGTGTGGGGGGCGGGCACAGATACGCAGTATTTT

D: TRBD1
J: TRBJ1-2
size: -
V: TRBV3-1/TRBV3-2
CDR3: CASSQGWDRVNYGYTF
DNA: TGTGCCAGCAGCCAAGGATGGGACAGGGTTAACTATGGCTACACCTTC

D: TRBD2
J: TRBJ2-3
size: -
V: TRBV5-5
CDR3: CASSLNRGGDTQYF
DNA: TGTGCCAGCAGCTTGAATCGGGGGGGGGATACGCAGTATTTT

D: -
J: TRBJ2-1
size: -
V: TRBV6-5
CDR3: CASRYGRDRAGNEQFF
DNA: TGTGCCAGCAGATACGGGCGGGACCGGGCGGGGAATGAGCAGTTCTTC

D: TRBD2
J: TRBJ2-3
size: -
V: TRBV5-1
CDR3: CASRSTGTSGTLSTDTQYF
DNA: TGCGCCAGCAGATCGACCGGGACTAGCGGCACTCTTAGCACAGATACGCAGTATTTT

D: TRBD2
J: TRBJ2-5
size: -
V: TRBV5-3
CDR3: CARSSGLAETKVQETQYF
DNA: TGTGCCAGAAGCTCGGGACTAGCGGAAACAAAAGTCCAAGAGACCCAGTACTTC

D: TRBD1
J: TRBJ2-7
size: -
V: TRBV4-2
CDR3: CASSTDRAYEQYF
DNA: TGTGCCAGCAGCACGGACAGGGCCTACGAGCAGTACTTC

D: TRBD1
J: TRBJ2-1
size: once
V: TRBV7-2
CDR3: CASSLVAGGRFHNEQFF
DNA: TGTGCCAGCAGCTTAGTGGCAGGGGGTCGCTTCCACAATGAGCAGTTCTTC

D: TRBD1
J: TRBJ1-2
size: many
V: TRBV6-6
CDR3: CASWTGNYGYTF
DNA: TGTGCCAGCTGGACAGGGAACTATGGCTACACCTTC

D: TRBD1
J: TRBJ1-5
size: -
V: TRBV19
CDR3: CASSIRPEGAGGNQPQHF
DNA: TGTGCCAGTAGTATCCGACCCGAGGGGGCGGGGGGCAATCAGCCCCAGCATTTT

D: TRBD1
J: TRBJ1-1
size: -
V: TRBV28
CDR3: CASSLSDRDTEAFF
DNA: TGTGCCAGCAGTTTATCCGACAGGGACACTGAAGCTTTCTTT

D: -
J: TRBJ2-3
size: -
V: TRBV27
CDR3: CASSLGGGGRGTDTQYF
DNA: TGTGCCAGCAGTTTGGGCGGGGGCGGGAGAGGGACAGATACGCAGTATTTT

D: -
J: TRBJ1-6
size: few
V: TRBV11-2
CDR3: CASSLGYNSPLHF
DNA: TGTGCCAGCAGCTTAGGGTATAATTCACCCCTCCACTTT

D: -
J: TRBJ1-3
size: once
V: TRBV5-6
CDR3: CASSLRFSSGNTIYF
DNA: TGTGCCAGCAGCTTAAGATTTAGCTCTGGAAACACCATATATTTT

D: -
J: TRBJ2-2
size: -
V: TRBV9
CDR3: CASSVDLTGELFF
DNA: TGTGCCAGCAGCGTAGACCTCACCGGGGAGCTGTTTTTT

D: -
J: TRBJ1-2
size: -
V: TRBV3-1/TRBV3-2
CDR3: CASSQEGRGSMGGYTF
DNA: TGTGCCAGCAGCCAAGAAGGCCGGGGGAGTATGGGTGGCTACACCTTC

D: -
J: TRBJ2-3
size: -
V: TRBV11-2
CDR3: CASSKITGARGSTDTQYF
DNA: TGTGCCAGCAGCAAAATCACCGGGGCCCGAGGAAGCACAGATACGCAGTATTTT

D: -
J: TRBJ2-3
size: -
V: TRBV18
CDR3: CASSFDTYTDTQYF
DNA: TGTGCCAGCTCATTCGACACGTACACAGATACGCAGTATTTT

D: TRBD1
J: TRBJ1-4
size: -
V: TRBV9
CDR3: CASSLTGQGINEKLFF
DNA: TGTGCCAGCAGCTTAACCGGACAGGGGATTAATGAAAAACTGTTTTTT

D: TRBD1
J: TRBJ1-2
size: few
V: TRBV30
CDR3: CARKADRNYGYTF
DNA: TGTGCCCGCAAAGCGGACAGGAACTATGGCTACACCTTC

D: -
J: TRBJ2-3
size: -
V: TRBV2
CDR3: CASSDIPWGTQYF
DNA: TGTGCCAGCAGTGATATCCCCTGGGGGACGCAGTATTTT

D: -
J: TRBJ2-5
size: -
V: TRBV4-2
CDR3: CASSQQGGGAETQYF
DNA: TGTGCCAGCAGCCAACAAGGAGGGGGCGCAGAGACCCAGTACTTC

D: -
J: TRBJ2-5
size: -
V: TRBV7-3
CDR3: CASSPTGLQETQYF
DNA: TGTGCCAGCAGCCCGACGGGACTCCAAGAGACCCAGTACTTC

D: -
J: TRBJ2-5
size: once
V: TRBV9
CDR3: CASSDPRWEETQYF
DNA: TGTGCCAGCAGCGACCCTCGGTGGGAAGAGACCCAGTACTTC

D: -
J: TRBJ1-5
size: -
V: TRBV9
CDR3: CASSVGNSNQPQHF
DNA: TGTGCCAGCAGCGTAGGAAATAGCAATCAGCCCCAGCATTTT

D: -
J: TRBJ2-3
size: -
V: TRBV11-3
CDR3: CASSLMYSDTQYF
DNA: TGTGCCAGCAGCCTAATGTATTCAGATACGCAGTATTTT

D: -
J: TRBJ2-7
size: few
V: TRBV7-9
CDR3: CASSLADYEQYF
DNA: TGTGCCAGCAGCTTAGCAGACTACGAGCAGTACTTC

D: -
J: TRBJ2-1
size: -
V: TRBV7-2
CDR3: CASSFTSNYNEQFF
DNA: TGTGCCAGCAGCTTTACCTCCAACTACAATGAGCAGTTCTTC

D: -
J: TRBJ2-1
size: -
V: TRBV7-9
CDR3: CASSSIFPGTEQFF
DNA: TGTGCCAGCAGCTCCATTTTCCCCGGGACCGAGCAGTTCTTC

D: TRBD2
J: TRBJ2-1
size: -
V: TRBV5-1
CDR3: CASSLAIAGGPLAQFF
DNA: TGCGCCAGCAGCTTGGCAATAGCGGGAGGGCCATTAGCGCAGTTCTTC

D: -
J: TRBJ2-3
size: -
V: TRBV5-4
CDR3: CASSLSTGGTDTQYF
DNA: TGTGCCAGCAGCTTGTCTACGGGGGGCACAGATACGCAGTATTTT

D: TRBD1
J: TRBJ2-2
size: once
V: TRBV9
CDR3: CASSVSGTGNTGELFF
DNA: TGTGCCAGCAGCGTATCCGGGACAGGGAATACCGGGGAGCTGTTTTTT

D: -
J: TRBJ2-2
size: -
V: TRBV7-2
CDR3: CASLPVLNTGELFF
DNA: TGTGCCAGTTTACCCGTGTTGAACACCGGGGAGCTGTTTTTT

D: -
J: TRBJ1-6
size: -
V: TRBV6-5
CDR3: CASSYSANSPLHF
DNA: TGTGCCAGCAGTTACTCTGCCAATTCACCCCTCCACTTT

D: -
J: TRBJ2-5
size: -
V: TRBV9
CDR3: CASSVRQLSETQYF
DNA: TGTGCCAGCAGCGTACGGCAGCTTTCTGAGACCCAGTACTTC

D: TRBD1
J: TRBJ1-6
size: -
V: TRBV5-4
CDR3: CASSFEPGQTTNSPLHF
DNA: TGTGCCAGCAGCTTTGAGCCGGGACAGACTACCAATTCACCCCTCCACTTT

D: TRBD1
J: TRBJ1-1
size: once
V: TRBV2
CDR3: CATVPGQGRSEAFF
DNA: TGTGCCACGGTTCCTGGACAGGGGAGGAGTGAAGCTTTCTTT

D: -
J: TRBJ1-2
size: -
V: TRBV9
CDR3: CASSVDPTQGNYGYTF
DNA: TGTGCCAGCAGCGTAGATCCTACACAGGGTAACTATGGCTACACCTTC

D: -
J: TRBJ1-5
size: -
V: TRBV4-2
CDR3: CASSRQSSNQPQHF
DNA: TGTGCCAGCAGTCGACAGTCAAGCAATCAGCCCCAGCATTTT

D: -
J: TRBJ2-5
size: -
V: TRBV2
CDR3: CASSEGQMRGTQYF
DNA: TGTGCCAGCAGTGAAGGACAGATGAGAGGGACCCAGTACTTC

D: -
J: TRBJ2-1
size: -
V: TRBV7-2
CDR3: CASSLGSSRIF
DNA: TGTGCCAGCAGCTTAGGCTCTAGTAGGATCTTC

D: -
J: TRBJ2-5
size: -
V: TRBV5-4
CDR3: CASRPYNPQETQYF
DNA: TGTGCCAGCAGACCTTACAACCCCCAAGAGACCCAGTACTTC

D: TRBD1
J: TRBJ1-1
size: -
V: TRBV7-2
CDR3: CASSLLGTGNTEAFF
DNA: TGTGCCAGCAGCTTACTAGGGACAGGGAACACTGAAGCTTTCTTT

D: TRBD1
J: TRBJ2-5
size: -
V: TRBV27
CDR3: CASRSHRGGETQYF
DNA: TGTGCCAGCAGAAGCCACAGGGGCGGGGAGACCCAGTACTTC

D: TRBD1
J: TRBJ2-2
size: -
V: TRBV2
CDR3: CASSTGTGRNTGELFF
DNA: TGTGCCAGCAGCACAGGGACAGGGCGTAACACCGGGGAGCTGTTTTTT

D: -
J: TRBJ1-1
size: -
V: TRBV11-1
CDR3: CASSVIVNTEAFF
DNA: TGTGCCAGCAGCGTCATCGTGAACACTGAAGCTTTCTTT